This entry lists 9 T cell receptor beta chains sequenced from one sample in a study of control samples from healthy donors and cancer patients (TCRdb year 2020). Library generation was performed with the immunoSEQ multiplex PCR assay. TCRdb re-hosts the immuneACCESS table, in-frame sequences only. Its copies lack some clones; in the studies checked, an unresolved V gene accounts for under half of them, and the cause for the rest is not known. The sample records approximately 58,000 clones, 70% to 90% of which are singletons. The ten most abundant clones make up about 13% of the sample. Sequencing used PBMCs. These receptors were taken from a woman aged 55-70 years with lung cancer.

The CDR3 loop reads CASSAAGGGNQPQHF. The CDR3 DNA reads as TGTGCCAGCAGCGCAGCGGGGGGCGGCAATCAGCCCCAGCATTTT. The V gene is TRBV7-9, the J gene TRBJ1-5; a possible D gene is TRBD1 (6 bases). The CDR3 loop spans 15 amino acids. Germline values: CDR1 SEHNR, CDR2 FQNEAQ (reference sequence). V shed 5 bases and J shed 2 bases, with 13 bases lying between them.

The chain is built from TRBV27 and TRBJ2-3, with 12 bases fitting TRBD2. In germline, CDR1 is MNHEY, CDR2 SMNVEV (reference sequence). The CDR3 has 17 amino acids. Trimming cost V 5 bases and J 3 bases; bases outside gene matches: 9. CDR3: CASSNSRLAGGTDTQYF. The DNA for the CDR3 is TGTGCCAGCAGTAACTCCAGGCTAGCGGGAGGGACAGATACGCAGTATTTT.

The DNA of the CDR3 is TGTGCCAGCAGCTGGGCCGGGAGCTCCTACAATGAGCAGTTCTTC. This translates into CASSWAGSSYNEQFF. The chain combines TRBV5-5 with TRBJ2-1; possibly TRBD2 for D (6 bases). The V end lost 3 bases, the J end lost 0 bases, and 10 bases lay between the germline ends. The CDR3 has 15 amino acids. Germline values: CDR1 SGHKS, CDR2 YYEKEE (reference sequence). The full variable domain, with the rest looked up from reference TRBV5-5 and TRBJ2-1, is DAGVTQSPTHLIKTRGQQVTLRCSPISGHKSVSWYQQVLGQGPQFIFQYYEKEERGRGNFPDRFSARQFPNYSSELNVNALLLGDSALYLCASSWAGSSYNEQFFGPGTRLTVL.

The rearrangement joins TRBV28 to TRBJ2-2; 9 bases line up with TRBD2. J lost 3 bases, V lost 6 bases, and 5 bases had no gene match. Germline loops: CDR1 MDHEN, CDR2 SYDVKM. The CDR3 length is 15 residues. CDR3 residues: CASSRLAEDTGELFF. CDR3 DNA: TGTGCCAGCAGCCGACTAGCGGAAGACACCGGGGAGCTGTTTTTT.

The chain has TRBV7-2 and TRBJ1-2; 8 nucleotides align to TRBD1. The germline CDR1 and CDR2 sequences are SGHTA and FQGNSA. V shed 5 bases and J 8 bases; nucleotides not matched to a gene: 10. This CDR3 region has 14 residues. As DNA, the CDR3 is TGTGCCAGCAGCCCCCTGGACAGGGTCTTAGGCTACACCTTC. Protein sequence: CASSPLDRVLGYTF.

The gene calls are TRBV28 and TRBJ2-7; tentative D call: TRBD1 (5 bases). Trimming removed 7 bases at V and 3 bases at J, with 10 bases between. CDR3 length equals 12 residues. In germline, CDR1 is MDHEN, CDR2 SYDVKM. CDR3 in amino acids: CASKLTDYEQYF. In DNA, the CDR3 is TGTGCCAGCAAGCTGACAGACTACGAGCAGTACTTC.

This chain connects TRBV10-2 to TRBJ2-2, with D perhaps TRBD2 (6 bases). CDR3 size: 18 residues. CDR1 is WSHSY and CDR2 is SAAADI in the germline V gene. Trimming left V 7 bases short and J 0 bases short, with 21 bases between. The CDR3 sequence is CASNQMGRLTTNTGELFF. In DNA form, the CDR3 reads TGCGCCAGCAACCAGATGGGGAGGCTGACAACGAACACCGGGGAGCTGTTTTTT.

The chain couples TRBV6-6 to TRBJ1-4, with D perhaps TRBD1 (6 bases). V lost 6 bases, J lost 7 bases, and 12 bases lay in between. Germline CDR1 MNHNY, CDR2 SVGAGI (reference sequence). The CDR3 runs to 13 residues. The CDR3 loop reads CASSDRQVEKLFF. In nucleotides, the CDR3 is TGTGCCAGCAGCGACCGACAGGTTGAAAAACTGTTTTTT.

As DNA, the CDR3 is TGTGCCAGCAGTTTAGATAGCGTCCTGACTTTC. Translating it yields CASSLDSVLTF. The chain uses TRBV12-3 or TRBV12-4 and TRBJ2-6, with unresolved D. The V end lost 1 base, the J end lost 12 bases, and 4 bases lay between the germline ends. This CDR3 spans 11 amino acids.